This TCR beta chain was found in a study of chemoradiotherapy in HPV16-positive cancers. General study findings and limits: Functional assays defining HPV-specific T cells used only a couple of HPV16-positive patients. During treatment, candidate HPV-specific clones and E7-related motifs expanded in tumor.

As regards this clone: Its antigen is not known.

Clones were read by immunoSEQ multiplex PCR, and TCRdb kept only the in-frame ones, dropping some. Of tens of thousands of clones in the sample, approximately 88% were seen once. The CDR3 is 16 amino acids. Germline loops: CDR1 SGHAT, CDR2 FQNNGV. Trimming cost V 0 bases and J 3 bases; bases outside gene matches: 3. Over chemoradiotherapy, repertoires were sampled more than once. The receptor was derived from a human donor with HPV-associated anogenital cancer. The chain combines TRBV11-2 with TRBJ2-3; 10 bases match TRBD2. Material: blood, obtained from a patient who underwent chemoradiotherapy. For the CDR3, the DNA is TGTGCCAGCAGCTTAGACAGAGCGGGGGGGACAGATACGCAGTATTTT. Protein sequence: CASSLDRAGGTDTQYF.